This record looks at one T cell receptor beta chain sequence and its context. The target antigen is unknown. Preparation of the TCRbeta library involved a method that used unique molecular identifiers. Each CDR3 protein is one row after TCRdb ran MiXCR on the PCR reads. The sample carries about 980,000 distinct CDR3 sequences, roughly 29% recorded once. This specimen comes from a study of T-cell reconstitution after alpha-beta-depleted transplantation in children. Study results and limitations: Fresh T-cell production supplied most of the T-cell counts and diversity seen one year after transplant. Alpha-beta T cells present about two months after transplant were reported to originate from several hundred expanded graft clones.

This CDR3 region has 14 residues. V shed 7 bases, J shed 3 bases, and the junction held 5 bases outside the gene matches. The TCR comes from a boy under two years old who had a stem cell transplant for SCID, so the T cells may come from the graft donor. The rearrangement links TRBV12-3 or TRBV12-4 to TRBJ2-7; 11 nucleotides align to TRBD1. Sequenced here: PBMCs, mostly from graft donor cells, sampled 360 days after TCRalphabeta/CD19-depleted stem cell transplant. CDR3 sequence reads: CASTADRGHYEQYF. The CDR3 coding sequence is TGTGCCAGCACCGCGGACAGGGGGCACTACGAGCAGTACTTC.